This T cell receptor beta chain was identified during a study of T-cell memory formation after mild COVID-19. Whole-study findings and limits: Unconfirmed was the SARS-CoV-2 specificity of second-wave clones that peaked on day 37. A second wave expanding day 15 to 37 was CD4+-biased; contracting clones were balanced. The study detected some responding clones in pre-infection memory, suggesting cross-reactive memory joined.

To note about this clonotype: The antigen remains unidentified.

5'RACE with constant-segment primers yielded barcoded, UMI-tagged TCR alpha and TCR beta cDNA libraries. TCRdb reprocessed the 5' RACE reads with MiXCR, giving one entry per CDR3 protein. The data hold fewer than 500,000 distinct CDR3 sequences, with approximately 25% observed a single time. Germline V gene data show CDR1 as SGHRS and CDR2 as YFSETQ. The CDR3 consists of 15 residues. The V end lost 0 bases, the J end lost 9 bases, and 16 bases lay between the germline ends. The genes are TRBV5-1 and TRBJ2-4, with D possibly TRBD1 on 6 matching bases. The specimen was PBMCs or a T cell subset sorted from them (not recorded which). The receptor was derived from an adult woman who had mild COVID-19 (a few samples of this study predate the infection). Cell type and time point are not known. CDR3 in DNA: TGCGCCAGCAGCTTGGAGGACAGAGCCTGGAGCATTCAGTACTTC. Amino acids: CASSLEDRAWSIQYF.